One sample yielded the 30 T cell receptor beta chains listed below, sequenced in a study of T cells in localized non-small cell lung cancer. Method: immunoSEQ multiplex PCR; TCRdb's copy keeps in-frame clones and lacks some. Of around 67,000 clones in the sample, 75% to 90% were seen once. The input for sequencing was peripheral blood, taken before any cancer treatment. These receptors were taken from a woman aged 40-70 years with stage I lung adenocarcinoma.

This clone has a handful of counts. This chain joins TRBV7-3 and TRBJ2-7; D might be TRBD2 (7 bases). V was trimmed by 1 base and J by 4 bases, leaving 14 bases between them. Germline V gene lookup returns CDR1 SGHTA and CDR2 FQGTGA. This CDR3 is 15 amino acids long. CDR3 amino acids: CASSLMAGATYEQYF. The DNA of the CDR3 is TGTGCCAGCAGCTTAATGGCGGGGGCCACTTACGAGCAGTACTTC.

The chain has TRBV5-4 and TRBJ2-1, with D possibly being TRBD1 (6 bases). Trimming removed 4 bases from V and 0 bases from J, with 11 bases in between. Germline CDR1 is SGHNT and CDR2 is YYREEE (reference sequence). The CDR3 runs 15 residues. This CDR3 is CASSADRHSYNEQFF. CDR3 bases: TGTGCCAGCAGCGCCGACAGGCACTCCTACAATGAGCAGTTCTTC.

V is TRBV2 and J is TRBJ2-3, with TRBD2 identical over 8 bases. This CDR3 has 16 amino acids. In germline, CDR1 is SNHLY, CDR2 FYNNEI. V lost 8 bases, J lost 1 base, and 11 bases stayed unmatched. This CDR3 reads CASWEAGGYGTDTQYF. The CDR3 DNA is TGTGCCAGCTGGGAGGCGGGAGGTTATGGCACAGATACGCAGTATTTT.

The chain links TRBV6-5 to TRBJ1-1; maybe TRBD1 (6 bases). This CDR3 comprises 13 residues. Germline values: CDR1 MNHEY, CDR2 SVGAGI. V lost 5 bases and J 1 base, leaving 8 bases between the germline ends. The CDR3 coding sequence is TGTGCCAGCAGTCGGACAGAGAACACTGAAGCTTTCTTT. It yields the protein CASSRTENTEAFF.

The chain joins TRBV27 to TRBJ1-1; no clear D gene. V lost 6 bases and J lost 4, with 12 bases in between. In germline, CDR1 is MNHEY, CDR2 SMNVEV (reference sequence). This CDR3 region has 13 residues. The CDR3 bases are TGTGCCAGCAGCAAATGGGGATCCACTGAAGCTTTCTTT. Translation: CASSKWGSTEAFF.

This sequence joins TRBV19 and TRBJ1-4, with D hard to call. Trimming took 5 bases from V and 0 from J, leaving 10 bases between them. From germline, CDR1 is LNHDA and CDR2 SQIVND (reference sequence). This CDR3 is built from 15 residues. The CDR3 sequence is CASSPLDSTNEKLFF. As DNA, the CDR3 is TGTGCCAGTAGTCCCCTGGATTCAACTAATGAAAAACTGTTTTTT.

The CDR3 region has the DNA TGTGCCAGCAGCGTAGCTACAGGGACAGGTTATGGCTACACCTTC. Translated, it gives CASSVATGTGYGYTF. V and J are TRBV9 and TRBJ1-2; TRBD1 agrees at 8 bases. The CDR3 runs to 15 residues. Looked up from germline, CDR1 is SGDLS and CDR2 is YYNGEE. The J segment lost 5 bases and the V segment lost 0 bases, leaving 6 bases of the junction unmatched.

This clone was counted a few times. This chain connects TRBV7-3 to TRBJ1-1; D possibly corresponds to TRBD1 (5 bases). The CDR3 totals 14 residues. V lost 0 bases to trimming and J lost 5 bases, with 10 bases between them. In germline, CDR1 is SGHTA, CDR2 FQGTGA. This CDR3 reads CASSLTGDETEAFF. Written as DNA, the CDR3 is TGTGCCAGCAGCTTAACTGGGGACGAGACTGAAGCTTTCTTT.

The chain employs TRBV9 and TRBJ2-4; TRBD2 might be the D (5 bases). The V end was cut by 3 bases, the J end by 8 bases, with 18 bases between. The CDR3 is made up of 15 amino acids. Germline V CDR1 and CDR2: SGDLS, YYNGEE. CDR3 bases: TGTGCCAGCAGCGCCCTCGGGGTTGTTTCGGACATTCAGTACTTC. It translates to CASSALGVVSDIQYF.

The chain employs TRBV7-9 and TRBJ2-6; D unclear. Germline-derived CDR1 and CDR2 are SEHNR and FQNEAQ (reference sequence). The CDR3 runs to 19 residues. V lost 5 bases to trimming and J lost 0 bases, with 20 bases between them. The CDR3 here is CASSPELGIPSSGANVLTF. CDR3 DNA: TGTGCCAGCAGCCCCGAGCTAGGCATCCCAAGCTCTGGGGCCAACGTCCTGACTTTC. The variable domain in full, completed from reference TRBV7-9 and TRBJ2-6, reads DTGVSQNPRHKITKRGQNVTFRCDPISEHNRLYWYRQTLGQGPEFLTYFQNEAQLEKSRLLSDRFSAERPKGSFSTLEIQRTEQGDSAMYLCASSPELGIPSSGANVLTFGAGSRLTVL.

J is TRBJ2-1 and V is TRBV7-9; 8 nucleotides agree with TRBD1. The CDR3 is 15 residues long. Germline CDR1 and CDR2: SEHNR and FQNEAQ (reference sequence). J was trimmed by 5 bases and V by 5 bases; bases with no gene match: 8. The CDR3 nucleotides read TGTGCCAGCAGCACGGACAGGGCACGACACAATGAGCAGTTCTTC. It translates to CASSTDRARHNEQFF.

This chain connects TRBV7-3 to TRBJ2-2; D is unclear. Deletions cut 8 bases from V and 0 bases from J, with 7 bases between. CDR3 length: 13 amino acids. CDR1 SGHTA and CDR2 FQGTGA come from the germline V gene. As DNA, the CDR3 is TGTGCCAGCGCCGCCACGAACACCGGGGAGCTGTTTTTT. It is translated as CASAATNTGELFF.

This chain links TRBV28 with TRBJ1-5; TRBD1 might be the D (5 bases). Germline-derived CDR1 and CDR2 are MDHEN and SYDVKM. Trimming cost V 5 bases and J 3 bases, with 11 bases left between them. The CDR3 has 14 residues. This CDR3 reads CASSIRDFNQPQHF. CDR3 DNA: TGTGCCAGCAGTATAAGGGACTTCAATCAGCCCCAGCATTTT.

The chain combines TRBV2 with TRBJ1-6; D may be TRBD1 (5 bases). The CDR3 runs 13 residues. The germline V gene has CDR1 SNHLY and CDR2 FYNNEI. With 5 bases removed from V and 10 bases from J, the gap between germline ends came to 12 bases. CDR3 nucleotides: TGTGCCAGCAGTACCAGGGTTAGATCACCCCTCCACTTT. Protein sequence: CASSTRVRSPLHF. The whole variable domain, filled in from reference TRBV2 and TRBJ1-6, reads EPEVTQTPSHQVTQMGQEVILRCVPISNHLYFYWYRQILGQKVEFLVSFYNNEISEKSEIFDDQFSVERPDGSNFTLKIRSTKLEDSAMYFCASSTRVRSPLHFGNGTRLTVT.

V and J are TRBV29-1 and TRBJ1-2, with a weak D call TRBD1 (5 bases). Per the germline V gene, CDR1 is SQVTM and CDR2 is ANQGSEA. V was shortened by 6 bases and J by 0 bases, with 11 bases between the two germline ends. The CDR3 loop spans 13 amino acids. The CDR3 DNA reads TGCAGCGTGCCGACAGTGGCTAACTATGGCTACACCTTC. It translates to CSVPTVANYGYTF. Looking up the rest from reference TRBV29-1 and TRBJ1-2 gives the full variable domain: SAVISQKPSRDICQRGTSLTIQCQVDSQVTMMFWYRQQPGQSLTLIATANQGSEATYESGFVIDKFPISRPNLTFSTLTVSNMSPEDSSIYLCSVPTVANYGYTFGSGTRLTVV.

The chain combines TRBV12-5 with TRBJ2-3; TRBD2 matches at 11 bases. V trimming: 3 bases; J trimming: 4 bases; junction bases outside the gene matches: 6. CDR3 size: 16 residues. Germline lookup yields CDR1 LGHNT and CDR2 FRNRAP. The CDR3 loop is CASGLALAGAADTQYF. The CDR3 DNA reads TGTGCTAGTGGTTTAGCACTAGCGGGAGCTGCAGATACGCAGTATTTT. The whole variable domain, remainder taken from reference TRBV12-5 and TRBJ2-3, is DARVTQTPRHKVTEMGQEVTMRCQPILGHNTVFWYRQTMMQGLELLAYFRNRAPLDDSGMPKDRFSAEMPDATLATLKIQPSEPRDSAVYFCASGLALAGAADTQYFGPGTRLTVL.

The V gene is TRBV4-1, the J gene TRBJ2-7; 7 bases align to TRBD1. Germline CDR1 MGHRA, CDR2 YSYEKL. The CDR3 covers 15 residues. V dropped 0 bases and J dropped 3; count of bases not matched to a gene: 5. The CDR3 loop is CASSQEPGQNYEQYF. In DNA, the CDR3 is TGCGCCAGCAGCCAAGAACCGGGACAGAACTACGAGCAGTACTTC.

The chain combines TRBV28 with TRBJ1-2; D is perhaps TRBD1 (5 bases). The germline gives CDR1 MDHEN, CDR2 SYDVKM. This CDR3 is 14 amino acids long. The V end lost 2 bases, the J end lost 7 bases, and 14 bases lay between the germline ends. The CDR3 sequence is CASSLTFPQGGYTF. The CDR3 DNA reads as TGTGCCAGCAGTTTAACCTTTCCCCAGGGTGGCTACACCTTC.

The CDR3 DNA is TGCGCCAGCAGCCCCGTATCCGGACAGGTCACGGCTGGCTACACCTTC. Its protein product is CASSPVSGQVTAGYTF. The rearrangement uses TRBV5-1 and TRBJ1-2; the match to TRBD1 covers 7 bases. CDR1 and CDR2 from the germline V gene are SGHRS and YFSETQ. The junction had 16 bases not matched to a gene; V was cut back by 4 bases and J by 7 bases. This CDR3 has 16 residues.

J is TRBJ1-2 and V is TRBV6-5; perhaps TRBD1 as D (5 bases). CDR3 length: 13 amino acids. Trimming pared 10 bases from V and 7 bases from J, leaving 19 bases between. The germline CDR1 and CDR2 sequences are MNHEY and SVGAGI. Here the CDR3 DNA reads TGTGCCATTCACTCAGGGCGGGAGGTTGGCTACACCTTC. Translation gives CAIHSGREVGYTF.

The CDR3 DNA reads TGTGCCAGCAGCCCAGGGGTTAGCGGGAGGGCCTCGGACTACAATGAGCAGTTCTTC. It is translated as CASSPGVSGRASDYNEQFF. V and J are TRBV7-6 and TRBJ2-1; 11 nucleotides agree with TRBD2. The length of the CDR3 is 19 residues. J gave up 3 bases and V 5 bases, and 15 bases lay outside the gene matches. Germline V lookup: CDR1 SGHVS, CDR2 FNYEAQ.

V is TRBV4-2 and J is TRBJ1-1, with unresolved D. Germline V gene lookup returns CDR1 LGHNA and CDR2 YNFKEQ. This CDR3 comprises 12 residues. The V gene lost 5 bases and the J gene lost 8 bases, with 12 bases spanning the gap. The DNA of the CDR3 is TGTGCCAGCAGCTCGGACTGGGGAGAAGCTTTCTTT. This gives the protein CASSSDWGEAFF.

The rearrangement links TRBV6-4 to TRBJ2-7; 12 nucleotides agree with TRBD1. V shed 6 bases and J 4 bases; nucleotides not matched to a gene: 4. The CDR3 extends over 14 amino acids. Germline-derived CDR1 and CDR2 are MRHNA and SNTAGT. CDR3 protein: CASRGQGAKYEQYF. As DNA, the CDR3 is TGTGCCAGCAGGGGACAGGGGGCTAAATACGAGCAGTACTTC.

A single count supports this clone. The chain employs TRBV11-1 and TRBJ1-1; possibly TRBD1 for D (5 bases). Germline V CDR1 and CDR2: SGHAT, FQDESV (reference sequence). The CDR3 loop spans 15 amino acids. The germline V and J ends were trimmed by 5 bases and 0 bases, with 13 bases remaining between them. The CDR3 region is CASSRDGWMNTEAFF. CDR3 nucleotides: TGTGCCAGCAGCCGGGACGGTTGGATGAACACTGAAGCTTTCTTT.

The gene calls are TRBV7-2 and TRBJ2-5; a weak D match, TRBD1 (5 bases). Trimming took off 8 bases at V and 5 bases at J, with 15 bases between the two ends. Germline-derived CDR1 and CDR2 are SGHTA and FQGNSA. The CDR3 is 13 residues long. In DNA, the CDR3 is TGTGCCAGCGGCCTGGGGCCTGACGAGACCCAGTACTTC. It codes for CASGLGPDETQYF.

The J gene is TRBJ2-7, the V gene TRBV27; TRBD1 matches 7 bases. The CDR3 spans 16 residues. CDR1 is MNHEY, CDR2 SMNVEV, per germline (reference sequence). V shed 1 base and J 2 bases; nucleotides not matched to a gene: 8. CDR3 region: CASSLLLWDSTYEQYF. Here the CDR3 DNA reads TGTGCCAGCAGTTTATTGTTATGGGACAGCACCTACGAGCAGTACTTC.

The CDR3: CASRTGINQPQHF. DNA of the CDR3: TGTGCCAGCCGGACAGGGATCAATCAGCCCCAGCATTTT. This rearrangement joins TRBV27 to TRBJ1-5; 8 nucleotides align to TRBD1. Germline V gene data show CDR1 as MNHEY and CDR2 as SMNVEV (reference sequence). CDR3 size: 13 residues. Losses at the gene ends were 8 bases for V and 3 bases for J; bases not matched to a gene: 3.

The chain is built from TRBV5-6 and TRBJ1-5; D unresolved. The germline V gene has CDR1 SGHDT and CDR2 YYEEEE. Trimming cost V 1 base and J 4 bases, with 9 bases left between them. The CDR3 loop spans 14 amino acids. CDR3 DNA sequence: TGTGCCAGCAGCTTGTCTGGGCCTAATCAGCCCCAGCATTTT. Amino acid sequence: CASSLSGPNQPQHF.

The CDR3 reads CASSSARRGGYEQYF. For the CDR3, the DNA is TGTGCCAGCAGTTCAGCGCGGCGGGGGGGGTACGAGCAGTACTTC. This chain connects TRBV7-8 to TRBJ2-7, with 9 bases fitting TRBD2. The CDR3 length is 15 residues. J lost 4 bases, V lost 6 bases, and 10 bases had no gene match. CDR1 and CDR2 (germline): SGHVS, FQNEAQ.

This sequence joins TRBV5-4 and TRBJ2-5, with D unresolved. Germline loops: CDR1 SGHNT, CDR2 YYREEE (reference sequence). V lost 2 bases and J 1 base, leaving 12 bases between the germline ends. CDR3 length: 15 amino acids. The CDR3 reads CASSFPQTAQETQYF. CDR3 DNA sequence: TGTGCCAGCAGCTTTCCCCAGACCGCCCAAGAGACCCAGTACTTC.